The 2 T cell receptor beta chains presented below share a single source sample, sequenced in a study of blood T cell repertoires in COVID-19. Sequencing was performed with immunoSEQ multiplex PCR; in TCRdb, only in-frame clones are kept and a portion is missing. The sample includes 150,000 to 200,000 clones, roughly 91% seen only once; the top ten take 4% to 5%. The source material was peripheral blood. The source is a human donor in a cohort sampled during active COVID-19.

This sequence joins TRBV5-1 and TRBJ2-7; the match to TRBD1 covers 7 bases. The CDR3 is 15 residues long. V lost 4 bases and J lost 3; bases outside the gene matches: 10. Germline CDR1 reads SGHRS; CDR2 reads YFSETQ. This CDR3 is CASSHYDRDHYEQYF. The CDR3 DNA reads as TGCGCCAGCAGCCATTACGACAGGGATCACTACGAGCAGTACTTC.

The chain recombines TRBV11-2 with TRBJ2-7; D not certain. V lost 2 bases, J lost 3 bases, and 17 bases lay in between. Germline V lookup: CDR1 SGHAT, CDR2 FQNNGV. CDR3 size: 16 residues. CDR3 region: CASSLPSNPRGYEQYF. The CDR3 DNA is TGTGCCAGCAGCTTACCCTCTAACCCGAGAGGCTACGAGCAGTACTTC.